This entry describes one TCR beta chain. Its antigen is not known. The data were obtained in a study of OX40 agonist ivuxolimab in advanced cancers. The wider study: Six ivuxolimab dose levels, 0.01 to 10 mg/kg, were given intravenously every 2 weeks. Partial response was recorded in three patients: one hepatocellular carcinoma and two cutaneous melanoma cases.

Findings and limits, study-wide: Clones of CD4+ and CD8+ blood T cells grew by week 6 at doses of 0.1 to 3.0 mg/kg.

V was pared by 1 base and J by 4 bases, with 13 bases between. The CDR3 consists of 16 residues. Germline values: CDR1 MNHNS, CDR2 SASEGT. Method: immunoSEQ multiplex PCR; TCRdb's copy keeps in-frame clones and lacks some. Among tens of thousands of clones listed, roughly nine tenths were seen once. The rearrangement links TRBV6-1 to TRBJ1-4, with unresolved D. The TCR originated in an adult with an advanced solid tumor such as melanoma, head and neck, liver or kidney cancer. The sequenced sample was CD4+ or CD8+ T cells sorted from blood, obtained in a trial of the OX40 agonist ivuxolimab. CDR3 amino acids: CASSEGHSKFNEKLFF. The CDR3, as DNA: TGTGCCAGCAGTGAAGGACACTCCAAATTTAATGAAAAACTGTTTTTT.